The source of this T cell receptor (beta chain) is a study of shared clonotypes between healthy human individuals. Several immunoSEQ plates held equal portions of the genomic DNA taken from each subset. The protocol was immunoSEQ multiplex PCR, while the TCRdb copy is restricted to in-frame clones and leaves out a portion. The table lists 90,000 to 150,000 clones, roughly two thirds of them singletons. The junction had 11 bases not matched to a gene; V was cut back by 2 bases and J by 4 bases. The germline V gene encodes CDR1 SGHVS and CDR2 FNYEAQ. The CDR3 runs 16 residues. The sequencing input was memory CD8+ T cells sorted from blood. Described subset: CD45RO+ cells pooled with CCR7-negative TemRA cells. V is TRBV7-6 and J is TRBJ2-7; 7 nucleotides line up with TRBD1. The origin of this receptor is a woman aged 30 to 39 in good health. The CDR3 loop reads CASSLYWDSLQYEQYF. The CDR3 region has the DNA TGTGCCAGCAGCTTATATTGGGACAGTCTACAGTACGAGCAGTACTTC.